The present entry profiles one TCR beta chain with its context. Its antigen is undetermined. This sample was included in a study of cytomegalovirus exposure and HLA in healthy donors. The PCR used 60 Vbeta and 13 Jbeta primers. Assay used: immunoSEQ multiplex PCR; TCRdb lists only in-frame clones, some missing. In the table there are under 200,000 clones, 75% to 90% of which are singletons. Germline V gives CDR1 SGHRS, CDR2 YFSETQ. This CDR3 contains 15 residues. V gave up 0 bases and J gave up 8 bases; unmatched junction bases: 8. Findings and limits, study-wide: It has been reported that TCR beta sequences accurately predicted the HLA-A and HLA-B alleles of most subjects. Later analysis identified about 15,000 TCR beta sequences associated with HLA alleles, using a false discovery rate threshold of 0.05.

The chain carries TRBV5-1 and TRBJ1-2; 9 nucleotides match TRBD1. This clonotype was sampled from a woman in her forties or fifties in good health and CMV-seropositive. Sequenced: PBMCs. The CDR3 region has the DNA TGCGCCAGCAGCTTGGTTGGACAGGGGCCGGAGGGCTACACCTTC. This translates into CASSLVGQGPEGYTF.